Listed here are 24 T cell receptor beta chains from one sample, sequenced in a study of cytomegalovirus exposure and HLA in healthy donors. Use of 60 Vbeta and 13 Jbeta primers characterized the PCR. The table came from immunoSEQ multiplex PCR; TCRdb's copy has only in-frame clones and leaves some out. The repertoire holds 150,000 or so clones, 70% to 90% seen once, with 2.3% in the top ten. Material: PBMCs. Receptors were obtained from a woman in her late teens or twenties in good health and CMV-seronegative.

The table lists this clone with a few counts. The chain carries TRBV6-5 and TRBJ2-7; 7 positions agree with TRBD2. After removal of 10 bases from V and 2 bases from J, the junction contained 2 bases not matched to a gene. The CDR3 extends over 11 amino acids. Germline V CDR1 and CDR2: MNHEY, SVGAGI. CDR3 loop: CATSGAYEQYF. The CDR3 DNA is TGTGCCACCAGCGGGGCCTACGAGCAGTACTTC.

V usage is TRBV27 and J usage is TRBJ2-2, with 10 bases identical to TRBD1. The CDR3 totals 15 residues. V dropped 4 bases and J dropped 4; count of bases not matched to a gene: 3. CDR1 MNHEY and CDR2 SMNVEV come from the germline V gene (reference sequence). This CDR3 reads CASSYWTGGTGELFF. DNA of the CDR3: TGTGCCAGCAGTTACTGGACAGGGGGCACCGGGGAGCTGTTTTTT.

This chain links TRBV19 with TRBJ2-5; D might be TRBD1 (5 bases). Trimming took 6 bases from V and 4 from J, leaving 9 bases between them. Germline V CDR1 and CDR2: LNHDA, SQIVND (reference sequence). The length of the CDR3 is 12 residues. The DNA of the CDR3 is TGTGCCAGTAGGACAGACCGAGAGACCCAGTACTTC. As protein: CASRTDRETQYF.

J is TRBJ2-3 and V is TRBV19, with D tentatively TRBD2 (5 bases). The V gene lost 11 bases and the J gene lost 6 bases, with 15 bases spanning the gap. Germline CDR1 reads LNHDA; CDR2 reads SQIVND (reference sequence). This CDR3 region has 12 residues. The CDR3 nucleotides are TGTGCCCCCCGCCAGTCGGGGGATACGCAGTATTTT. Its translation: CAPRQSGDTQYF.

This rearrangement joins TRBV11-3 to TRBJ2-7; possibly TRBD2 for D (5 bases). V lost 3 bases to trimming and J lost 2 bases, with 8 bases between them. The CDR3 spans 13 residues. From germline, CDR1 is SGHNT and CDR2 YENEEA. The CDR3 DNA follows: TGTGCCAGCAGCTTGACTAACGCCTACGAGCAGTACTTC. It is translated as CASSLTNAYEQYF.

This chain connects TRBV7-2 to TRBJ2-5; 9 nucleotides match TRBD2. CDR1 is SGHTA, CDR2 FQGNSA, per germline. The CDR3 is 16 amino acids. With V trimmed by 5 bases and J by 6 bases, 13 bases remained unmatched. CDR3 sequence (DNA): TGTGCCAGCAGCCCCTATAGGGGTAGCGGGGGACAGACCCAGTACTTC. Its protein product is CASSPYRGSGGQTQYF. The full variable domain, rest sourced from reference TRBV7-2 and TRBJ2-5, is GAGVSQSPSNKVTEKGKDVELRCDPISGHTALYWYRQSLGQGLEFLIYFQGNSAPDKSGLPSDRFSAERTGGSVSTLTIQRTQQEDSAVYLCASSPYRGSGGQTQYFGPGTRLLVL.

This chain links TRBV7-2 with TRBJ2-5; 9 nucleotides match TRBD1. Germline V gene data show CDR1 as SGHTA and CDR2 as FQGNSA. The length of the CDR3 is 12 residues. V lost 5 bases, J lost 10 bases, and 5 bases stayed unmatched. CDR3 in amino acids: CASSPGTGYQYF. CDR3 sequence (DNA): TGTGCCAGCAGCCCCGGGACAGGGTACCAGTACTTC.

V is TRBV11-3 and J is TRBJ2-2, with TRBD2 matching 9 bases. This CDR3 is 17 amino acids long. J was trimmed by 7 bases and V by 5 bases; bases with no gene match: 14. The germline gives CDR1 SGHNT, CDR2 YENEEA. The CDR3 spells CASSQGPAGGLGGELFF. Here the CDR3 DNA reads TGTGCCAGCAGCCAGGGGCCTGCGGGGGGGCTCGGCGGGGAGCTGTTTTTT.

This clone was counted only a few times. The gene calls are TRBV19 and TRBJ2-3; D is perhaps TRBD1 or TRBD2 (5 bases each). Per germline, CDR1 LNHDA and CDR2 SQIVND (reference sequence). V gave up 5 bases and J gave up 0 bases, with 12 bases separating them. This CDR3 is 15 amino acids long. CDR3 coding DNA: TGTGCCAGTAGTCTAGGGACGGGAAGCACAGATACGCAGTATTTT. This sequence encodes CASSLGTGSTDTQYF.

V and J are TRBV9 and TRBJ1-4; 9 nucleotides line up with TRBD1. Germline CDR1 reads SGDLS; CDR2 reads YYNGEE. V dropped 3 bases and J dropped 2; count of bases not matched to a gene: 2. The CDR3 totals 15 residues. The CDR3 DNA reads TGTGCCAGCAGCGCGGGACAGGGTACTAATGAAAAACTGTTTTTT. Protein sequence: CASSAGQGTNEKLFF.

V and J are TRBV2 and TRBJ1-5, with TRBD1 matching 9 bases. Unmatched junction bases numbered 4, after V lost 7 bases and J lost 0 bases. The CDR3 loop spans 15 amino acids. Per germline, CDR1 SNHLY and CDR2 FYNNEI. The CDR3 sequence is CASTADRGSNQPQHF. The CDR3 region has the DNA TGTGCCAGCACCGCGGACAGGGGTAGCAATCAGCCCCAGCATTTT.

The V and J genes are TRBV9 and TRBJ2-2, with D tentatively TRBD2 (5 bases). CDR3 size: 15 residues. Germline V gene data show CDR1 as SGDLS and CDR2 as YYNGEE. V shed 2 bases and J shed 5 bases, with 13 bases lying between them. The CDR3 nucleotides read TGTGCCAGCAGCGTGGCCCTAGCCCCAACCGGGGAGCTGTTTTTT. Translating it yields CASSVALAPTGELFF.

This clone was seen once. This sequence joins TRBV19 and TRBJ2-7; possibly TRBD1 for D (6 bases). CDR3 size: 12 residues. Per the germline V gene, CDR1 is LNHDA and CDR2 is SQIVND (reference sequence). The ends were cut back, 5 bases at V and 6 bases at J, with 11 bases in the middle. As DNA, the CDR3 is TGTGCCAGTAGTCACAGGGCAGGCGAGCAGTACTTC. Translating it yields CASSHRAGEQYF.

The chain uses TRBV5-4 and TRBJ2-1; D gene unclear. Trimming took off 0 bases at V and 0 bases at J, with 7 bases between the two ends. The V gene's germline CDR1 is SGHNT and CDR2 YYREEE (reference sequence). The CDR3 length is 15 residues. The CDR3 sequence: CASSLGVTSYNEQFF. The CDR3 DNA sequence: TGTGCCAGCAGCTTGGGAGTAACCTCCTACAATGAGCAGTTCTTC.

The V gene is TRBV30, the J gene TRBJ2-5, with TRBD2 matching 8 bases. This CDR3 region has 15 residues. V trimming: 2 bases; J trimming: 5 bases; junction bases outside the gene matches: 10. Germline V gene data show CDR1 as GTSNPN and CDR2 as SVGIG (reference sequence). CDR3 nucleotides: TGTGCCTGGAGTTCTTACGGACTAGCCGGGGAGACCCAGTACTTC. Translated: CAWSSYGLAGETQYF.

The V and J genes are TRBV2 and TRBJ2-1; D ambiguous. This CDR3 region has 15 residues. Trimming stripped 5 bases from V and 7 bases from J, with 18 bases between. The germline CDR1 and CDR2 sequences are SNHLY and FYNNEI. CDR3 region: CASSQTEAVRNEQFF. CDR3 DNA sequence: TGTGCCAGCAGTCAAACCGAGGCGGTGAGGAATGAGCAGTTCTTC.

J is TRBJ2-7 and V is TRBV5-4; TRBD2 aligns across 7 bases. CDR3 length: 13 residues. With 1 base clipped from V and 4 bases from J, the junction kept 2 bases outside the gene matches. The V gene's germline CDR1 is SGHNT and CDR2 YYREEE (reference sequence). The CDR3 sequence is CASSLWEGYEQYF. The CDR3 region has the DNA TGTGCCAGCAGCTTGTGGGAGGGATACGAGCAGTACTTC.

This sequence joins TRBV29-1 and TRBJ2-7, with a possible D match to TRBD1 (5 bases). The CDR3 covers 11 residues. The V gene lost 4 bases and the J gene lost 2 bases, with 6 bases spanning the gap. The germline CDR1 and CDR2 sequences are SQVTM and ANQGSEA. CDR3 nucleotide sequence: TGCAGCGTTGGACAGACCTACGAGCAGTACTTC. Encoded protein: CSVGQTYEQYF.

This clone showed up just once. The gene calls are TRBV5-8 and TRBJ2-7; D may be TRBD2 (5 bases). Germline CDR1 reads SGHTS; CDR2 reads YDEGEE. The CDR3 spans 13 residues. V was clipped by 6 bases and J by 1 base, with 11 bases between them. CDR3 loop: CASTRTDSYEQYF. The CDR3 nucleotides read TGTGCCAGCACCCGGACTGATTCCTACGAGCAGTACTTC.

This clone showed up just a few times. CDR3 coding DNA: TGTGCCAGCAGCCGGACTAGCGGGAGTGCAGATACGCAGTATTTT. Its protein product is CASSRTSGSADTQYF. V and J are TRBV6-4 and TRBJ2-3, with 13 bases lining up with TRBD2. The germline V gene has CDR1 MRHNA and CDR2 SNTAGT. V was pared by 6 bases and J by 4 bases, with 4 bases of the junction left unmatched. The CDR3 length is 15 residues.

The chain joins TRBV27 to TRBJ2-6, with D possibly being TRBD2 (6 bases). Per the germline V gene, CDR1 is MNHEY and CDR2 is SMNVEV (reference sequence). The CDR3 covers 15 residues. V was cut by 2 bases and J by 3 bases, with 8 bases left in between. The DNA of the CDR3 is TGTGCCAGCAGTTTAAGGGGAGGTGGGGCCAACGTCCTGACTTTC. It is translated as CASSLRGGGANVLTF.

The chain couples TRBV5-6 to TRBJ2-7, with 9 nucleotides matching TRBD2. CDR1 and CDR2 from the germline V gene are SGHDT and YYEEEE. CDR3 size: 16 residues. Trimming removed 0 bases from V and 7 bases from J; junction bases left unmatched: 11. The CDR3 DNA follows: TGTGCCAGCAGCTTGGGACCGCGGGGGGGGCGGATGGAGCAGTACTTC. This codes for CASSLGPRGGRMEQYF.

The chain combines TRBV2 with TRBJ2-1; D call uncertain. The germline V gene has CDR1 SNHLY and CDR2 FYNNEI. The CDR3 runs to 14 residues. Trimming took 4 bases from V and 0 from J, leaving 7 bases between them. The CDR3 sequence: CASSALSSYNEQFF. The CDR3 DNA reads TGTGCCAGCAGTGCCCTGAGCTCCTACAATGAGCAGTTCTTC.

This chain uses TRBV28 with TRBJ1-4; D remains unclear. Germline-derived CDR1 and CDR2 are MDHEN and SYDVKM. The V end was cut by 2 bases, the J end by 8 bases, with 18 bases between. The CDR3 totals 16 residues. CDR3: CASSLPWARGEEKLFF. The DNA of the CDR3 is TGTGCCAGCAGTTTACCTTGGGCCCGCGGGGAAGAAAAACTGTTTTTT.